This T cell receptor beta chain was recovered during a study of PD-1 blockade in classical Hodgkin lymphoma. On this clone: At one boundary the junction diverges from the germline segment, which might be a read error.

Assay: immunoSEQ multiplex PCR; the TCRdb copy retains only in-frame clones and omits some. The sample consists of roughly 62,000 clones, more than 70% of them appearing once. The CDR3 is 15 residues long. Looked up from germline, CDR1 is MNHEY and CDR2 is SVGAGI. Brentuximab vedotin exposure varied, and every patient relapsed after autologous stem cell transplantation. The input for sequencing was peripheral blood mononuclear cells (PBMCs), taken at baseline. This TCR derives from a human donor with classical Hodgkin lymphoma. The gene calls are TRBV6-5 and TRBJ2-5, with D unclear. CDR3 amino acids: CASSYAENIQDTQYF. CDR3 DNA sequence: TGTGCCAGCAGTTACGCGGAAAACATTCAAGATACCCAGTACTTC.